A selection of T cell receptor beta chains follows, all from one sample in a study of blood T cell repertoires in COVID-19. Libraries were prepared by immunoSEQ multiplex PCR; TCRdb keeps only in-frame clonotypes and omits some of them. The sample lists tens of thousands of clones; 87% were seen once. The sample was peripheral blood. The receptors derive from a man in his sixties with COVID-19, enrolled during active disease. Both conserved end residues are trimmed from each CDR3. Each record gives: V gene, clone size, CDR3 protein. Expanded clones get a size class; other rows say once, few or many, or leave the size out.

v_gene: TRBV30; abundance: -; CDR3aa: AWGRTSGAQF
v_gene: TRBV28; abundance: few; CDR3aa: ASSFVAGGIYEQY
v_gene: TRBV18; abundance: -; CDR3aa: ASSPKDSGEQY
v_gene: TRBV4-3; abundance: once; CDR3aa: ASRLERTSGSEQF
v_gene: TRBV21-1; abundance: -; CDR3aa: ARNRVGTEAF
v_gene: TRBV15; abundance: -; CDR3aa: ATSRDRGESYEQY
v_gene: TRBV5-6; abundance: -; CDR3aa: ASSSGKLDGRNQPQH
v_gene: TRBV28; abundance: -; CDR3aa: ASSPWEHAGELF
v_gene: TRBV11-2; abundance: -; CDR3aa: ASSRAGNNSPLH
v_gene: TRBV10-3; abundance: -; CDR3aa: AQSTGIQDTQY
v_gene: TRBV20-1; abundance: -; CDR3aa: SASGLAGGRTDTQY
v_gene: TRBV28; abundance: -; CDR3aa: AITTGTKKLF
v_gene: TRBV3-1/TRBV3-2; abundance: -; CDR3aa: ASSQRQGNGYT
v_gene: TRBV5-5; abundance: -; CDR3aa: ASSLAANAGGGYGYT
v_gene: TRBV18; abundance: -; CDR3aa: ASSPEGAPYNSPLH
v_gene: TRBV25-1; abundance: -; CDR3aa: ASSVWTGVGKTGELF
v_gene: TRBV19; abundance: -; CDR3aa: ASSRAAMLAGVPLYNEQF
v_gene: TRBV19; abundance: -; CDR3aa: ASSSGLADYEQY
v_gene: TRBV19; abundance: -; CDR3aa: ASSMGSMNTEAF
v_gene: TRBV6-5; abundance: -; CDR3aa: ASSFLAGGGGELF
v_gene: TRBV9; abundance: -; CDR3aa: ASSLTGQISGNTIY
v_gene: TRBV27; abundance: few; CDR3aa: ASIDSLRGEQF
v_gene: TRBV3-1/TRBV3-2; abundance: -; CDR3aa: ASSSRGAADTDTQY
v_gene: TRBV29-1; abundance: -; CDR3aa: SVDGSTSGETQY
v_gene: TRBV24-1; abundance: -; CDR3aa: ATSDRQGALYEQF
v_gene: TRBV6-5; abundance: -; CDR3aa: ASRTAGGNYGYT
v_gene: TRBV5-5; abundance: once; CDR3aa: ASSLVGGQFFSDTQY
v_gene: TRBV5-1; abundance: -; CDR3aa: ASSLAGYSPLH
v_gene: TRBV28; abundance: -; CDR3aa: ASSPLAVSRADTQY
v_gene: TRBV5-1; abundance: -; CDR3aa: ASSFSGVQETQY
v_gene: TRBV20-1; abundance: -; CDR3aa: SASRLAPFTDTQY
v_gene: TRBV7-9; abundance: -; CDR3aa: ASSPRIYEQY
v_gene: TRBV5-6; abundance: -; CDR3aa: ASSFRGQPQH